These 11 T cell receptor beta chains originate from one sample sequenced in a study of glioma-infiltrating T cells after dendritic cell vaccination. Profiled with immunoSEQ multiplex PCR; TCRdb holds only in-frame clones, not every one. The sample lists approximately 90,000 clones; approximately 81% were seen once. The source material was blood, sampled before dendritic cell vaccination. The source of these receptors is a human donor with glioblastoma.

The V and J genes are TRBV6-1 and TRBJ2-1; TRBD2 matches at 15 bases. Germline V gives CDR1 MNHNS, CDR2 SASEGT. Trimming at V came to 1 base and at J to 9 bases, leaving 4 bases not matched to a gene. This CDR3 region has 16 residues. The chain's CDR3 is CASSEVAGLAGGEQFF. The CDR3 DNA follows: TGTGCCAGCAGTGAAGTTGCGGGACTAGCGGGAGGTGAGCAGTTCTTC.

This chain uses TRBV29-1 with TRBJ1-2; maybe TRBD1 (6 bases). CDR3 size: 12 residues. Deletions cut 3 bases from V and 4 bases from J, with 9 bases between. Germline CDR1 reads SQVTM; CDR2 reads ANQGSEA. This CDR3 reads CSVEIRGYGYTF. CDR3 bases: TGCAGCGTTGAGATCAGGGGCTATGGCTACACCTTC.

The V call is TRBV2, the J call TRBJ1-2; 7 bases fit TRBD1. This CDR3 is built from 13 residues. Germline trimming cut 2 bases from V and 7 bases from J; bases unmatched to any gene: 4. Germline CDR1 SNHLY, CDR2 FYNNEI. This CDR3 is CASSESAGGGYTF. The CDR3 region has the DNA TGTGCCAGCAGTGAATCGGCAGGGGGTGGCTACACCTTC.

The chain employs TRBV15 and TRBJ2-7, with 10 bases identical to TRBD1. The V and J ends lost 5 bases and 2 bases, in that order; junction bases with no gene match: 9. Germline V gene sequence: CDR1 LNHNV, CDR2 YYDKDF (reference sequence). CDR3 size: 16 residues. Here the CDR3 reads CATSPPPGQGTYEQYF. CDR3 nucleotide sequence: TGTGCCACCAGCCCCCCCCCGGGACAGGGGACCTACGAGCAGTACTTC.

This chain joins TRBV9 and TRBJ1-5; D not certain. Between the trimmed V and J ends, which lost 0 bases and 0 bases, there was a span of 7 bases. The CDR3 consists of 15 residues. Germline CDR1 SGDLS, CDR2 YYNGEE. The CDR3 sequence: CASSVGGHSNQPQHF. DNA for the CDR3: TGTGCCAGCAGCGTAGGAGGGCATAGCAATCAGCCCCAGCATTTT.

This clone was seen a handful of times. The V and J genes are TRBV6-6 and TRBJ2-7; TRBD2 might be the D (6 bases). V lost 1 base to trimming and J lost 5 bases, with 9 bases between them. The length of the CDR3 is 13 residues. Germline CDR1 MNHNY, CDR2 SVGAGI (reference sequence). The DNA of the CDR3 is TGTGCCAGCAGTTACTGGGGAGGCGACGAGCAGTACTTC. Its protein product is CASSYWGGDEQYF.

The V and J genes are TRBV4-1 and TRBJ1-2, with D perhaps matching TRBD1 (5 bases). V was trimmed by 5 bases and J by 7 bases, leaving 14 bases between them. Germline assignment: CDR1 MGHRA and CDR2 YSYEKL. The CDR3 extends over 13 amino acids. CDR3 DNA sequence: TGCGCCAGCAGCTGGGGCTCCCTCGCTGGCTACACCTTC. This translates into CASSWGSLAGYTF.

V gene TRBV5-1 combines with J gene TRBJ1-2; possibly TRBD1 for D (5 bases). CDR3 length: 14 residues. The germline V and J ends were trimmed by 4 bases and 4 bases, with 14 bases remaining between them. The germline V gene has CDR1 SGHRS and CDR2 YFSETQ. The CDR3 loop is CASSRDSRTYGYTF. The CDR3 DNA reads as TGCGCCAGCAGCCGTGACAGTCGTACCTATGGCTACACCTTC. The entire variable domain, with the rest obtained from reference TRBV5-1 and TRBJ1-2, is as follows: KAGVTQTPRYLIKTRGQQVTLSCSPISGHRSVSWYQQTPGQGLQFLFEYFSETQRNKGNFPGRFSGRQFSNSRSEMNVSTLELGDSALYLCASSRDSRTYGYTFGSGTRLTVV.

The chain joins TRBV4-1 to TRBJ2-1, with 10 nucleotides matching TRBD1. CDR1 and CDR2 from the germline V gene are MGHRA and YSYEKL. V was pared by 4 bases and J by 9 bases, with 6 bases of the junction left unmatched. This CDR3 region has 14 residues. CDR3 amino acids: CASSPDRGRGEQFF. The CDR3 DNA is TGCGCCAGCAGCCCGGACAGGGGGAGAGGTGAGCAGTTCTTC.

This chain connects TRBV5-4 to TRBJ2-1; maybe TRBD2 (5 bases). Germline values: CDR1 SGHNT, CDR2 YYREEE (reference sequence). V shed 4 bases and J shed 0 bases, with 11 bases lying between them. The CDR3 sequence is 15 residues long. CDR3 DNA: TGTGCCAGCAGCGGTGACTATGGCTCCTACAATGAGCAGTTCTTC. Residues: CASSGDYGSYNEQFF.

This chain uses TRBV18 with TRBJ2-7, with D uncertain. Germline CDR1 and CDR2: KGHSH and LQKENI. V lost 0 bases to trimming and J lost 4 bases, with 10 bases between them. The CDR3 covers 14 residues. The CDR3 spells CASSPPVGRYEQYF. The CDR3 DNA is TGTGCCAGCTCACCACCGGTGGGCAGATACGAGCAGTACTTC.